Presented here are 15 T cell receptor beta chains from one specimen sequenced in a study of vaccination and CD4 T cells after COVID-19. TCRdb called the PCR reads again in MiXCR, with one record for every CDR3 protein. The data show tens of thousands of distinct CDR3 sequences, 45% to 65% seen once. The material sequenced was CD4+ T cells from blood, taken before SARS-CoV-2 vaccination. Receptors originate from a human donor who had recovered from COVID-19.

The V call is TRBV4-1, the J call TRBJ2-7; no clear D. Trimming cost V 2 bases and J 4 bases, with 9 bases left between them. Germline V gives CDR1 MGHRA, CDR2 YSYEKL. The CDR3 is made up of 13 amino acids. The CDR3 bases are TGCGCCAGCAGCCAACAGGTTCCGTACGAGCAGTACTTC. Translation gives CASSQQVPYEQYF.

This rearrangement joins TRBV7-8 to TRBJ2-3; TRBD2 agrees at 11 bases. Per germline, CDR1 SGHVS and CDR2 FQNEAQ. The CDR3 is 16 amino acids. V lost 1 base and J lost 5; bases outside the gene matches: 5. CDR3 sequence reads: CASSLGLAGPQDTQYF. The CDR3 nucleotides read TGTGCCAGCAGCTTAGGACTAGCGGGACCTCAAGATACGCAGTATTTT.

In its sample, this clonotype was seen a few times. This chain joins TRBV7-9 and TRBJ2-1; unclear D gene. Trimming pared 0 bases from V and 4 bases from J, leaving 10 bases between. Germline CDR1 and CDR2: SEHNR and FQNEAQ (reference sequence). The CDR3 has 15 residues. This CDR3 is CASSLAGLGYNEQFF. The CDR3 DNA is TGTGCCAGCAGCTTAGCGGGTCTAGGATACAATGAGCAGTTCTTC.

CDR3: CASSRDLTDTQYF. Here the CDR3 DNA reads TGTGCCAGCAGCCGGGACCTCACAGATACGCAGTATTTT. The chain employs TRBV12-3 or TRBV12-4 and TRBJ2-3; D possibly uses TRBD1 or TRBD2 (5 bases each). Trimming left V 6 bases short and J 2 bases short, with 9 bases between. This CDR3 comprises 13 residues.

The CDR3 region is CSAPSGTSGRDNEQFF. CDR3 nucleotide sequence: TGCAGTGCTCCCTCCGGGACTAGCGGGAGGGATAATGAGCAGTTCTTC. This chain uses TRBV20-1 with TRBJ2-1; TRBD2 agrees at 16 bases. Unmatched junction bases numbered 8, after V lost 5 bases and J lost 7 bases. Looked up from germline, CDR1 is DFQATT and CDR2 is SNEGSKA (reference sequence). The CDR3 extends over 16 amino acids.

This clonotype was detected only a few times. The V and J genes are TRBV28 and TRBJ2-3, with D perhaps TRBD1 (5 bases). Germline V gene data show CDR1 as MDHEN and CDR2 as SYDVKM. V was shortened by 1 base and J by 0 bases, with 11 bases between the two germline ends. The CDR3 consists of 16 residues. The CDR3 reads CASSLFGAASTDTQYF. The CDR3 DNA follows: TGTGCCAGCAGTTTATTTGGGGCGGCTAGCACAGATACGCAGTATTTT.

The rearrangement joins TRBV28 to TRBJ2-1; D gene ambiguous. The CDR3 length is 14 residues. Germline V gene sequence: CDR1 MDHEN, CDR2 SYDVKM. Trimming took off 6 bases at V and 4 bases at J, with 13 bases between the two ends. The CDR3 is CASSLRNGYNEQFF. The CDR3 DNA is TGTGCCAGCAGCCTCCGGAACGGATACAATGAGCAGTTCTTC.

This clonotype occurred a few times. The rearrangement joins TRBV6-1 to TRBJ2-5, with no clear D. Per the germline V gene, CDR1 is MNHNS and CDR2 is SASEGT. Deletions cut 7 bases from V and 5 bases from J, with 14 bases between. CDR3 length: 13 amino acids. The CDR3 sequence is CASNLSQRETQYF. Here the CDR3 DNA reads TGTGCCAGCAACCTGTCCCAGAGGGAGACCCAGTACTTC.

V gene TRBV7-2 combines with J gene TRBJ2-5, with D possibly being TRBD1 (6 bases). The CDR3 sequence is 15 residues long. Germline assignment: CDR1 SGHTA and CDR2 FQGNSA. V lost 1 base and J lost 7, with 16 bases in between. The DNA of the CDR3 is TGTGCCAGCAGCTTAGTAACCAGGGGCCATGCGACCCAGTACTTC. Protein: CASSLVTRGHATQYF.

A single count supports this clonotype. The chain joins TRBV18 to TRBJ2-7, with TRBD1 matching over 8 bases. Germline loops: CDR1 KGHSH, CDR2 LQKENI. The CDR3 sequence is 14 residues long. After removal of 5 bases from V and 3 bases from J, the junction contained 6 bases not matched to a gene. As DNA, the CDR3 is TGTGCCAGCTCAGAAGCGACAGGGGTCTACGAGCAGTACTTC. Its protein is CASSEATGVYEQYF.

The chain uses TRBV5-6 and TRBJ2-1; no clear D. CDR3 length: 14 amino acids. V lost 3 bases and J lost 8, with 15 bases in between. From germline, CDR1 is SGHDT and CDR2 YYEEEE. The CDR3 coding sequence is TGTGCCAGCAGCTCAAAGATGTATCGAGATGAGCAGTTCTTC. Protein product: CASSSKMYRDEQFF.

Only a few counts were recorded for this clonotype. This chain uses TRBV7-3 with TRBJ2-5, with 7 nucleotides matching TRBD2. The CDR3 has 15 amino acids. The ends lost 5 bases at V and 1 base at J; junction bases unmatched: 7. Germline V gene sequence: CDR1 SGHTA, CDR2 FQGTGA. The CDR3 DNA reads as TGTGCCAGCAGCACCCTTAGCGGGCCCCAAGAGACCCAGTACTTC. It yields the protein CASSTLSGPQETQYF. Combining the CDR3 with reference TRBV7-3 and TRBJ2-5 gives the whole variable domain GAGVSQTPSNKVTEKGKYVELRCDPISGHTALYWYRQSLGQGPEFLIYFQGTGAADDSGLPNDRFFAVRPEGSVSTLKIQRTERGDSAVYLCASSTLSGPQETQYFGPGTRLLVL.

The rearrangement joins TRBV6-2 or TRBV6-3 to TRBJ1-5, with unresolved D. CDR1 and CDR2 (germline): MNHEY, SVGEGT. There are 13 residues in the CDR3. Trimming removed 3 bases from V and 6 bases from J, with 9 bases in between. The CDR3 is CASSYVLSQPQHF. The DNA for the CDR3 is TGTGCCAGCAGTTATGTCCTAAGTCAGCCCCAGCATTTT.

J is TRBJ2-2 and V is TRBV2, with 11 bases fitting TRBD2. CDR3 length: 15 residues. The germline V gene encodes CDR1 SNHLY and CDR2 FYNNEI. V gave up 7 bases and J gave up 4 bases; unmatched junction bases: 5. CDR3: CASNRLAGGTGELFF. In nucleotides, the CDR3 is TGTGCCAGCAACCGGCTAGCGGGAGGCACCGGGGAGCTGTTTTTT.

The chain carries TRBV20-1 and TRBJ2-7; D not certain. The CDR3 runs to 12 residues. Germline lookup yields CDR1 DFQATT and CDR2 SNEGSKA (reference sequence). V was clipped by 6 bases and J by 2 bases, with 11 bases between them. The CDR3: CSAEVAAYEQYF. The CDR3 nucleotides read TGCAGTGCAGAGGTCGCAGCCTACGAGCAGTACTTC.